Following are 27 T cell receptor beta chains from one sample sequenced in a study of cytomegalovirus exposure and HLA in healthy donors. Primers: 60 Vbeta forward and 13 Jbeta reverse. Libraries were prepared by immunoSEQ multiplex PCR; TCRdb keeps only in-frame clonotypes and omits some of them. The table has 190,000 or so clones, approximately 80% seen once. The sample consisted of PBMCs. These receptors originate from a boy aged 5-17 years in good health and CMV-seronegative.

Comments on this clone: A read error may produce the germline difference seen at one junction end. This rearrangement joins TRBV7-9 to TRBJ1-2; 11 bases are a match to TRBD1. The CDR3 extends over 14 amino acids. From germline, CDR1 is SEHNR and CDR2 FQNEAQ (reference sequence). Here the CDR3 reads CSSSLGQGGDGYTF. DNA of the CDR3: TGTTCCAGCAGCTTGGGACAGGGGGGGGATGGCTACACCTTC.

Turning to this clone: One end of the junction is discordant with germline, which a read error may explain. The chain is built from TRBV5-4 and TRBJ2-3; D might be TRBD1 (6 bases). Germline V gives CDR1 SGHNT, CDR2 YYREEE (reference sequence). The CDR3 spans 15 residues. The CDR3 DNA is TGTGCCAGCAGCTCTGACAGGTTGGCCACAGTTACGCAGTATTTT. Translating it yields CASSSDRLATVTQYF.

This clone appeared a few times. The chain couples TRBV4-1 to TRBJ2-5; TRBD1 agrees at 7 bases. Matching the DNA end better, TRBJ2-7 makes the J call doubtful. Per the germline V gene, CDR1 is MGHRA and CDR2 is YSYEKL. This CDR3 has 16 residues. CDR3 protein: CASSVSPDRASYEQYF. CDR3 coding DNA: TGCGCCAGCAGTGTAAGCCCTGACAGGGCTTCCTACGAGCAGTACTTC.

Note on this clone: Sequence at one end of the junction differs from germline and may be a read error. The V gene is TRBV7-9, the J gene TRBJ1-5; TRBD1 matches at 9 bases. CDR1 is SEHNR and CDR2 is FQNEAQ in the germline V gene (reference sequence). This CDR3 has 16 residues. CDR3 residues: CSSSSLQGANNQPQHF. CDR3 coding DNA: TGTTCCAGCAGCTCCCTACAGGGGGCGAACAATCAGCCCCAGCATTTT.

V usage is TRBV5-1 and J usage is TRBJ2-1, with TRBD1 matching 9 bases. The CDR3 totals 13 residues. V lost 3 bases and J lost 9; bases outside the gene matches: 4. Germline V gene lookup returns CDR1 SGHRS and CDR2 YFSETQ. The CDR3 loop reads CASSSGQGGEQFF. CDR3 sequence (DNA): TGCGCCAGCAGCTCGGGACAGGGAGGTGAGCAGTTCTTC. Full variable domain (missing parts from reference TRBV5-1 and TRBJ2-1): KAGVTQTPRYLIKTRGQQVTLSCSPISGHRSVSWYQQTPGQGLQFLFEYFSETQRNKGNFPGRFSGRQFSNSRSEMNVSTLELGDSALYLCASSSGQGGEQFFGPGTRLTVL.

The CDR3 bases are TGTGCCAGCAGTTCCTTCACTATCCGCATGAACACTGAAGCTTTCTTT. It specifies CASSSFTIRMNTEAFF. V gene TRBV6-5 combines with J gene TRBJ1-1; no firm D call. Trimming cost V 4 bases and J 0 bases, with 15 bases left between them. The CDR3 spans 16 residues. Germline V gives CDR1 MNHEY, CDR2 SVGAGI.

The V gene is TRBV6-6, the J gene TRBJ1-5, with D maybe TRBD1 (5 bases). CDR1 and CDR2 from the germline V gene are MNHNY and SVGAGI (reference sequence). The CDR3 runs 16 residues. V lost 2 bases to trimming and J lost 2 bases, with 13 bases between them. The CDR3 DNA is TGTGCCAGCAGTTACACCCAGGGATACGGCAATCAGCCCCAGCATTTT. This gives the protein CASSYTQGYGNQPQHF.

The chain employs TRBV7-3 and TRBJ2-3; TRBD1 is a possible D gene (5 bases). This CDR3 is 13 amino acids long. V lost 4 bases to trimming and J lost 4 bases, with 9 bases between them. Germline V gives CDR1 SGHTA, CDR2 FQGTGA. In nucleotides, the CDR3 is TGTGCCAGCAGCTCGGCAGGGTCAGATACGCAGTATTTT. Its translation is CASSSAGSDTQYF.

The rearrangement links TRBV6-1 to TRBJ2-3, with D unclear. Trimming took off 0 bases at V and 6 bases at J, with 16 bases between the two ends. The CDR3 extends over 16 amino acids. The V gene's germline CDR1 is MNHNS and CDR2 SASEGT. CDR3 bases: TGTGCCAGCAGTGAAGCGCGTAATCTGTTCTTGGATACGCAGTATTTT. Encoded protein: CASSEARNLFLDTQYF.

The chain has TRBV19 and TRBJ1-4; D is perhaps TRBD1 (5 bases). Trimming stripped 4 bases from V and 6 bases from J, with 12 bases between. The CDR3 has 14 amino acids. The germline gives CDR1 LNHDA, CDR2 SQIVND (reference sequence). The CDR3: CASSNGTPDEKLFF. The CDR3 nucleotides are TGTGCCAGTAGTAACGGGACTCCGGATGAAAAACTGTTTTTT.

The V and J genes are TRBV19 and TRBJ1-1; D may be TRBD1 (5 bases). Germline CDR1 LNHDA, CDR2 SQIVND (reference sequence). This CDR3 has 15 residues. V gave up 6 bases and J gave up 1 base, with 15 bases separating them. The chain's CDR3 is CASSPETDRNTEAFF. CDR3 DNA: TGTGCCAGTAGCCCTGAGACAGACCGGAACACTGAAGCTTTCTTT.

CDR3 nucleotides: TGTGCCATCAGTGAAGGTGGGGCACAAGAGACCCAGTACTTC. It yields the protein CAISEGGAQETQYF. The chain is built from TRBV10-3 and TRBJ2-5; D perhaps matches TRBD1 (5 bases). The length of the CDR3 is 14 residues. Trimming cost V 3 bases and J 2 bases, with 10 bases left between them. CDR1 is ENHRY, CDR2 SYGVKD, per germline.

V and J are TRBV7-9 and TRBJ2-1; weak D call: TRBD1 (6 bases). With 3 bases removed from V and 8 bases from J, the gap between germline ends came to 14 bases. This CDR3 contains 14 residues. The germline CDR1 and CDR2 sequences are SEHNR and FQNEAQ (reference sequence). CDR3: CASSFLRGIDEQFF. CDR3 nucleotides: TGTGCCAGCAGCTTTTTAAGGGGGATCGATGAGCAGTTCTTC. Supplemented by reference TRBV7-9 and TRBJ2-1, the full variable domain reads DTGVSQNPRHKITKRGQNVTFRCDPISEHNRLYWYRQTLGQGPEFLTYFQNEAQLEKSRLLSDRFSAERPKGSFSTLEIQRTEQGDSAMYLCASSFLRGIDEQFFGPGTRLTVL.

This clone was found a few times. This chain uses TRBV9 with TRBJ1-2, with TRBD1 matching over 11 bases. The CDR3 contains 14 residues. CDR1 and CDR2 from the germline V gene are SGDLS and YYNGEE. V lost 6 bases to trimming and J lost 2 bases; unmatched junction nucleotides: 3. The CDR3 protein is CASTRTGGNYGYTF. The CDR3 DNA reads as TGTGCCAGCACCCGGACAGGGGGCAACTATGGCTACACCTTC.

CDR3 DNA: TGTGCCAGCAGCCCAAGACATGTCTTACAAGAGACCCAGTACTTC. Encoded protein: CASSPRHVLQETQYF. This chain links TRBV28 with TRBJ2-5; D is unresolved. CDR1 MDHEN and CDR2 SYDVKM come from the germline V gene. Trimming removed 6 bases from V and 2 bases from J, with 16 bases in between. The CDR3 length is 15 residues.

The gene calls are TRBV7-9 and TRBJ2-1; 7 bases align to TRBD2. The CDR3 consists of 15 residues. J was trimmed by 4 bases and V by 5 bases; bases with no gene match: 8. From germline, CDR1 is SEHNR and CDR2 FQNEAQ (reference sequence). CDR3 loop: CASSTSAGPYNEQFF. CDR3 bases: TGTGCCAGCAGCACATCAGCGGGGCCATACAATGAGCAGTTCTTC.

V gene TRBV6-5 combines with J gene TRBJ1-2, with unresolved D. The V end lost 0 bases, the J end lost 8 bases, and 13 bases lay between the germline ends. The CDR3 runs 14 residues. Germline V CDR1 and CDR2: MNHEY, SVGAGI. The CDR3 reads CASSYSREGGGYTF. In DNA, the CDR3 is TGTGCCAGCAGTTACTCAAGGGAGGGTGGAGGCTACACCTTC.

This chain connects TRBV25-1 to TRBJ1-4; 9 nucleotides align to TRBD1. The trim removed 11 bases at V and 7 bases at J, leaving 14 bases unmatched. This CDR3 has 15 residues. The germline gives CDR1 MGHDK, CDR2 SYGVNS. CDR3 DNA sequence: TGTGCCTCAAATGGAAGGGACAGGGAGGTTGAAAAACTGTTTTTT. It yields the protein CASNGRDREVEKLFF.

The chain has TRBV7-8 and TRBJ2-5; 7 nucleotides match TRBD1. With the DNA end fitting TRBJ2-7 better, the J assignment may be wrong. Per germline, CDR1 SGHVS and CDR2 FQNEAQ. The CDR3 has 14 amino acids. The CDR3 coding sequence is TGTGCCAGCAGCTTAAACAGGGGCTCCTACGAGCAGTACTTC. Translation gives CASSLNRGSYEQYF.

CDR3 bases: TGTGCCAGCTCACCAGTTGGGGGGAGCTCCTACGAGCAGTACTTC. It specifies CASSPVGGSSYEQYF. The chain joins TRBV18 to TRBJ2-7; possible D gene TRBD2, 6 bases. This CDR3 has 15 amino acids. From germline, CDR1 is KGHSH and CDR2 LQKENI. The V end was cut by 2 bases, the J end by 0 bases, with 11 bases between.

This rearrangement joins TRBV14 to TRBJ1-2; 10 positions match TRBD1. The trim removed 4 bases at V and 8 bases at J, leaving 13 bases unmatched. The CDR3 extends over 16 amino acids. CDR1 SGHDN and CDR2 FVKESK come from the germline V gene. CDR3 protein: CASSLPPGQGVRGYTF. The CDR3 nucleotides are TGTGCCAGCAGCCTACCACCTGGACAGGGGGTGAGGGGCTACACCTTC.

V and J are TRBV28 and TRBJ1-1; D uncertain. V dropped 2 bases and J dropped 3 bases, with 19 bases sitting between them. The CDR3 runs 17 residues. Per germline, CDR1 MDHEN and CDR2 SYDVKM. For the CDR3, the DNA is TGTGCCAGCAGTTTAGAAGTTCGGCTACAGTGGGACACTGAAGCTTTCTTT. Its translation is CASSLEVRLQWDTEAFF.

The chain combines TRBV19 with TRBJ2-2; 8 positions agree with TRBD1. Germline trimming cut 5 bases from V and 4 bases from J; bases unmatched to any gene: 9. This CDR3 region has 16 residues. The germline V gene encodes CDR1 LNHDA and CDR2 SQIVND (reference sequence). As DNA, the CDR3 is TGTGCCAGTAGTGAGGCCCGCAGGGGGCGCACCGGGGAGCTGTTTTTT. Protein product: CASSEARRGRTGELFF.

The genes are TRBV27 and TRBJ1-4; TRBD1 is a possible D gene (6 bases). The CDR3 runs 14 residues. V was pared by 4 bases and J by 8 bases, with 14 bases between. CDR1 is MNHEY and CDR2 is SMNVEV in the germline V gene (reference sequence). CDR3 nucleotides: TGTGCCAGCAGTTACAGGGTGGGTCAAGAAAAACTGTTTTTT. It encodes CASSYRVGQEKLFF.

The J gene is TRBJ1-1, the V gene TRBV19; D gene uncertain. V lost 3 bases to trimming and J lost 4 bases, with 9 bases between them. Germline CDR1 is LNHDA and CDR2 is SQIVND (reference sequence). The CDR3 is 13 amino acids. The CDR3 region is CASSIAARTEAFF. CDR3 nucleotides: TGTGCCAGTAGTATCGCTGCGCGCACTGAAGCTTTCTTT.

The chain links TRBV11-2 to TRBJ1-1; TRBD1 matches 7 bases. There are 17 residues in the CDR3. The germline gives CDR1 SGHAT, CDR2 FQNNGV. Trimming took 4 bases from V and 10 from J; bases not matched to a gene: 21. CDR3 DNA: TGTGCCAGCAGCTCAATTACCGGGACAGCGCACACCAAAGGAGCTTTCTTT. Amino acid sequence: CASSSITGTAHTKGAFF.

The chain links TRBV18 to TRBJ2-1, with 8 bases that match TRBD2. J gave up 9 bases and V 3 bases, and 22 bases lay outside the gene matches. Germline V gene sequence: CDR1 KGHSH, CDR2 LQKENI. The CDR3 contains 19 residues. CDR3 DNA: TGTGCCAGCTCACCTCTACGAGCCAGCGGGGGCGCCAATGCCACTGAGCAGTTCTTC. Translation: CASSPLRASGGANATEQFF.